These 2 T cell receptor beta chains originate from one sample sequenced in a study of T-cell reconstitution after alpha-beta-depleted transplantation in children. A TCRbeta library incorporating unique molecular identifiers was prepared. Each CDR3 protein is one row after TCRdb ran MiXCR on the PCR reads. The sample has about 590,000 distinct CDR3 sequences, over 10% seen once; the top ten hold over 2%. This specimen consisted of PBMCs, mostly from graft donor cells, obtained 360 days after TCRalphabeta/CD19-depleted stem cell transplant. All receptors derive from a male patient between 5 and 17 years old who had a stem cell transplant for acute myeloid leukemia, so the T cells may come from the graft donor.

The CDR3 here is CSARVWPGSTTDTQYF. In nucleotides, the CDR3 is TGCAGTGCTAGAGTGTGGCCAGGTTCTACCACAGATACGCAGTATTTT. V and J are TRBV20-1 and TRBJ2-3; no definite D call. The CDR3 runs 16 residues. V lost 1 base and J lost 2, with 16 bases in between. Germline V gene sequence: CDR1 DFQATT, CDR2 SNEGSKA (reference sequence).

The chain joins TRBV5-1 to TRBJ2-1; D remains unclear. CDR1 is SGHRS, CDR2 YFSETQ, per germline. V dropped 3 bases and J dropped 5 bases, with 6 bases sitting between them. This CDR3 has 12 residues. CDR3 amino acids: CASSYQHNEQFF. The CDR3 nucleotides read TGCGCCAGCAGCTATCAACACAATGAGCAGTTCTTC.